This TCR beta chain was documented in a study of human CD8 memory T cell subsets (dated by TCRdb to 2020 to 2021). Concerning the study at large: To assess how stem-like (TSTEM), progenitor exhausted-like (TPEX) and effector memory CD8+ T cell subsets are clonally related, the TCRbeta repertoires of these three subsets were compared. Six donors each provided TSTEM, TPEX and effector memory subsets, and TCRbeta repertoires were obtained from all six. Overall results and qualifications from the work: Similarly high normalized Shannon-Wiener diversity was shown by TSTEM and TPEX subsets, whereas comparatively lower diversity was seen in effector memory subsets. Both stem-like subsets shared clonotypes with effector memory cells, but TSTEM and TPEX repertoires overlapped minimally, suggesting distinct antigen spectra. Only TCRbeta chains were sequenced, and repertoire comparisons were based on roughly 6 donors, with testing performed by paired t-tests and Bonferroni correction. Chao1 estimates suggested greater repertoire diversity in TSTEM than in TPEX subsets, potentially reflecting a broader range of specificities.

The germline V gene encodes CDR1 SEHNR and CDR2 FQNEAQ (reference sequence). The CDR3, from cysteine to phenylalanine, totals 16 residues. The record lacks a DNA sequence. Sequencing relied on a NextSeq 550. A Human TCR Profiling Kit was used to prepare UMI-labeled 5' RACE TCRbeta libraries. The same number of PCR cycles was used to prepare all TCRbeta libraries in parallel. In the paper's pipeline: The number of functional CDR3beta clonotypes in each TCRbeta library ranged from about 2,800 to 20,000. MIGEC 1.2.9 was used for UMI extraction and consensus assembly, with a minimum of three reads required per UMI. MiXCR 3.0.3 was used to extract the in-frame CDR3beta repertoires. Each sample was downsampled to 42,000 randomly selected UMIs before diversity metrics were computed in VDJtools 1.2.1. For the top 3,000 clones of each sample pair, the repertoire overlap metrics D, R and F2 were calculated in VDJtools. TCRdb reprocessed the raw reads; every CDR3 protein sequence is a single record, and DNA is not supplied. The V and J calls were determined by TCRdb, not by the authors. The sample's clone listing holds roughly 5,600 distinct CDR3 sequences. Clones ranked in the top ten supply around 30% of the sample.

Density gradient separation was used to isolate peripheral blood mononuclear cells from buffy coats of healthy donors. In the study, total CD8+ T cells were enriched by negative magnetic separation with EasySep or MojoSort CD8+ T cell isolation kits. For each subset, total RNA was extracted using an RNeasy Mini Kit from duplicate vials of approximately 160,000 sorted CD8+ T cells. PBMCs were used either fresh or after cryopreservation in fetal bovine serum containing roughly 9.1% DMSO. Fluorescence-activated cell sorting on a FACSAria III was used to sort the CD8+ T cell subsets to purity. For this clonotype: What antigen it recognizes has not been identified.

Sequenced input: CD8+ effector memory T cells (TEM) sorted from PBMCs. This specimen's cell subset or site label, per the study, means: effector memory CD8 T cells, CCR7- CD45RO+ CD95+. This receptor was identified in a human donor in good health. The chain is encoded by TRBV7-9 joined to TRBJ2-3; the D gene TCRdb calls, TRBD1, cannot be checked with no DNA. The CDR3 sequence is CASSDSRRESTDTQYF.